These 18 T cell receptor beta chains were all obtained from the same sample, sequenced in a study of blood T cell repertoires in COVID-19. Assay: immunoSEQ multiplex PCR; the TCRdb copy retains only in-frame clones and omits some. Of about 190,000 clones listed, roughly 84% are singletons. The sequencing sample was made of PBMCs or T cells enriched from blood (not recorded which). Receptors originate from a woman aged 25 to 45 who had recovered from COVID-19.

The chain couples TRBV4-2 to TRBJ2-1; D gene ambiguous. Germline V gene data show CDR1 as LGHNA and CDR2 as YNFKEQ. Trimming cost V 4 bases and J 4 bases, with 11 bases left between them. The CDR3 is made up of 14 amino acids. Here the CDR3 reads CASSLLGGYNEQFF. The DNA of the CDR3 is TGTGCCAGCAGCCTCTTAGGCGGATACAATGAGCAGTTCTTC.

J is TRBJ2-1 and V is TRBV3-1 (or the pseudogene TRBV3-2), with unresolved D. Per germline, CDR1 LGHDT and CDR2 YNNKEL (reference sequence). The CDR3 contains 15 residues. Trimming took 1 base from V and 0 from J, leaving 7 bases between them. CDR3 residues: CASSQGWSSYNEQFF. CDR3 nucleotide sequence: TGTGCCAGCAGCCAAGGGTGGAGCTCCTACAATGAGCAGTTCTTC.

The genes are TRBV30 and TRBJ1-2; D gene unclear. V shed 1 base and J shed 4 bases, with 4 bases lying between them. The CDR3 spans 11 residues. Germline V CDR1 and CDR2: GTSNPN, SVGIG (reference sequence). CDR3 in DNA: TGTGCCTGGAGTGCATCCTATGGCTACACCTTC. The encoded protein is CAWSASYGYTF.

The V call is TRBV12-5, the J call TRBJ1-5; the D is unclear. The CDR3 has 13 residues. Trimming stripped 7 bases from V and 1 base from J, with 8 bases between. The germline CDR1 and CDR2 sequences are LGHNT and FRNRAP. The CDR3 region has the DNA TGTGCTAGTGCTCCGGAGAGCAATCAGCCCCAGCATTTT. Its protein is CASAPESNQPQHF.

The chain couples TRBV28 to TRBJ2-5, with 9 bases lining up with TRBD1. Germline CDR1 reads MDHEN; CDR2 reads SYDVKM. The CDR3 is 14 amino acids. After removal of 8 bases from V and 5 bases from J, the junction contained 9 bases not matched to a gene. The CDR3 DNA reads TGTGCCAGCGGACTGGGACAGGGAGGGGAGACCCAGTACTTC. Translated: CASGLGQGGETQYF.

The CDR3 sequence: CASSPLVAGGEQYF. CDR3 DNA: TGTGCCAGCAGCCCCTTGGTAGCGGGAGGCGAGCAGTACTTC. The rearrangement links TRBV7-2 to TRBJ2-7; 10 bases line up with TRBD2. Germline CDR1 is SGHTA and CDR2 is FQGNSA. The CDR3 loop spans 14 amino acids. The V gene end was trimmed by 5 bases and the J gene end by 6 bases; junction bases not matched to a gene: 7.

The CDR3 region is CASSPASGSADTQYF. The CDR3 bases are TGTGCCAGCAGCCCCGCTAGCGGGAGCGCAGATACGCAGTATTTT. The chain couples TRBV4-2 to TRBJ2-3, with TRBD2 matching over 10 bases. Germline trimming cut 4 bases from V and 4 bases from J; bases unmatched to any gene: 5. The CDR3 is made up of 15 amino acids. The germline CDR1 and CDR2 sequences are LGHNA and YNFKEQ.

This clone was found once. V usage is TRBV12-3 or TRBV12-4 and J usage is TRBJ1-1; unclear D gene. The CDR3 contains 12 residues. With 2 bases removed from V and 5 bases from J, the gap between germline ends came to 6 bases. Here the CDR3 DNA reads TGTGCCAGCAGTTTAATCGGGACTGAAGCTTTCTTT. Residues: CASSLIGTEAFF.

The rearrangement links TRBV9 to TRBJ1-2; no firm D call. The CDR3 is made up of 13 amino acids. Germline CDR1 and CDR2: SGDLS and YYNGEE. Trimming removed 0 bases from V and 0 bases from J, with 3 bases in between. The CDR3 bases are TGTGCCAGCAGCGTAGCCACTAACTATGGCTACACCTTC. It translates to CASSVATNYGYTF.

The V and J genes are TRBV7-8 and TRBJ2-2; no reliable D call. Germline CDR1 is SGHVS and CDR2 is FQNEAQ. The CDR3 length is 12 residues. V dropped 5 bases and J dropped 4 bases, with 5 bases sitting between them. CDR3 sequence (DNA): TGTGCCAGCAGCCACTCCACCGGGGAGCTGTTTTTT. Protein product: CASSHSTGELFF.

This chain joins TRBV4-1 and TRBJ2-1; a possible D gene is TRBD1 (5 bases). V shed 2 bases and J shed 4 bases, with 9 bases lying between them. Germline loops: CDR1 MGHRA, CDR2 YSYEKL. This CDR3 contains 14 residues. CDR3 in amino acids: CASSQRGRYNEQFF. CDR3 sequence (DNA): TGCGCCAGCAGCCAAAGGGGTCGATACAATGAGCAGTTCTTC.

This clone was detected once. The chain carries TRBV11-3 and TRBJ2-5; the D is unclear. Trimming took off 3 bases at V and 5 bases at J, with 10 bases between the two ends. The CDR3 is made up of 13 amino acids. Per germline, CDR1 SGHNT and CDR2 YENEEA. DNA of the CDR3: TGTGCCAGCAGCTTTAAGATGCAGGAGACCCAGTACTTC. The encoded protein is CASSFKMQETQYF.

This clone has only a few counts. The chain uses TRBV2 and TRBJ1-5; 8 positions match TRBD1. The CDR3 runs to 15 residues. CDR1 SNHLY and CDR2 FYNNEI come from the germline V gene. The V segment lost 4 bases and the J segment 3 bases; nucleotides outside the gene matches: 5. CDR3 nucleotide sequence: TGTGCCAGCAGTGTTGGACAGGGACCCAATCAGCCCCAGCATTTT. Its translation: CASSVGQGPNQPQHF.

The V and J genes are TRBV28 and TRBJ1-2; maybe TRBD1 (6 bases). Looked up from germline, CDR1 is MDHEN and CDR2 is SYDVKM. The CDR3 loop spans 13 amino acids. Trimming pared 8 bases from V and 8 bases from J, leaving 18 bases between. CDR3 sequence (DNA): TGTGCCAGCGGGGGGGGCAGGGTGAAAGGCTACACCTTC. It translates to CASGGGRVKGYTF.

J is TRBJ2-7 and V is TRBV2; D is uncertain. V gave up 3 bases and J gave up 2 bases, with 11 bases separating them. Germline loops: CDR1 SNHLY, CDR2 FYNNEI. The length of the CDR3 is 14 residues. Here the CDR3 DNA reads TGTGCCAGCAGTGAGAACCGCGGCCCCTACGAGCAGTACGTC. Protein sequence: CASSENRGPYEQYV.

The rearrangement links TRBV7-2 to TRBJ1-1; D remains ambiguous. Per the germline V gene, CDR1 is SGHTA and CDR2 is FQGNSA. CDR3 length: 15 residues. V lost 5 bases, J lost 5 bases, and 18 bases lay in between. This chain's CDR3 is CASSPNSGRGTEAFF. DNA of the CDR3: TGTGCCAGCAGCCCAAACAGTGGCAGAGGGACTGAAGCTTTCTTT.

The chain couples TRBV5-4 to TRBJ1-5; 8 bases line up with TRBD1. The trim removed 3 bases at V and 0 bases at J, leaving 17 bases unmatched. CDR3 length equals 20 residues. Germline assignment: CDR1 SGHNT and CDR2 YYREEE (reference sequence). The CDR3 sequence is CASSSPGSGGPDYSNQPQHF. DNA of the CDR3: TGTGCCAGCAGCTCCCCTGGGTCAGGGGGCCCCGATTATAGCAATCAGCCCCAGCATTTT. Full variable domain (remainder filled in from reference TRBV5-4 and TRBJ1-5): ETGVTQSPTHLIKTRGQQVTLRCSSQSGHNTVSWYQQALGQGPQFIFQYYREEENGRGNFPPRFSGLQFPNYSSELNVNALELDDSALYLCASSSPGSGGPDYSNQPQHFGDGTRLSIL.

The J gene is TRBJ1-1, the V gene TRBV4-1; D gene ambiguous. The CDR3 spans 16 residues. The germline V gene encodes CDR1 MGHRA and CDR2 YSYEKL. The V end lost 1 base, the J end lost 6 bases, and 18 bases lay between the germline ends. For the CDR3, the DNA is TGCGCCAGCAGCCAAGGCCTGTGGCCGGGGTGGGCTGAAGCTTTCTTT. Translation: CASSQGLWPGWAEAFF.